This record covers a single T cell receptor (beta chain). Between the trimmed V and J ends, which lost 3 bases and 1 base, there was a span of 16 bases. This CDR3 comprises 18 residues. Random-hexamer reverse transcription was applied to about 0.45 to 1 ug RNA. In TCRdb, the immunoSEQ multiplex PCR reads were re-called with MiXCR into one record per CDR3 protein. Seen here are about 82,000 distinct CDR3 sequences, 90% to 97% observed once, and the top ten hold approximately 0.57%. Peripheral blood CD8+ and CD4+ T cells were profiled by TCR beta sequencing. This record comes from a study of CD8 T cells in Susac syndrome. Whole-study context: Patients with Susac syndrome were, at the time of blood collection, therapy-naive, maintained on corticosteroids, or maintained on intravenous immunoglobulin alone.

The specimen was CD8+ T cells from PBMCs. This receptor was identified in a human donor with Susac syndrome. V usage is TRBV12-3 or TRBV12-4 and J usage is TRBJ2-6; D gene ambiguous. As DNA, the CDR3 is TGTGCCAGCAGTTTGTCGTTGTCACATGGATCTGGGGCCAACGTCCTGACTTTC. Translating gives CASSLSLSHGSGANVLTF.